This is a list of T cell receptor beta chains from one sample in a study of shared clonotypes between healthy human individuals. Only in-frame clones appear in the TCRdb table, and some are missing; sequencing was by immunoSEQ multiplex PCR. The sample lists 1,100,000 or so clones; more than 75% were seen once. Sequencing was performed on memory CD4+ T cells from PBMCs. The receptors were gathered from a man between 18 and 29 years old in good health. Some clones in this sample may be carry-over from other donors' samples. CDR3s include the opening cysteine and the closing phenylalanine or tryptophan. A D gene is named only where the DNA matches it firmly.

D gene	V gene	J gene	CDR3 protein
TRBD1	TRBV5-1	TRBJ2-1	CASTTGELVNEQFF
TRBD1	TRBV28	TRBJ2-7	CASSQTGLSYEQYF
TRBD2	TRBV5-1	TRBJ2-6	CASSLRAGGTSGANVLTF
.	TRBV9	TRBJ1-1	CASTTGRGHTEAFF
TRBD2	TRBV7-3	TRBJ2-1	CASSASSGSGGNEQFF
TRBD2	TRBV19	TRBJ2-1	CASSPSGSRGQFF
.	TRBV2	TRBJ2-7	CASSTLGEQYF
TRBD1	TRBV6-1	TRBJ1-2	CASSGDRAPWVF
.	TRBV5-1	.	CASSLGTRSSYEQYF
.	TRBV18	TRBJ1-5	CASSPSRINQPQHF
.	TRBV29-1	TRBJ1-4	CSVGRGNEKLFF
.	TRBV15	TRBJ2-1	CATSMGLVDNEQFF
TRBD2	TRBV7-3	TRBJ2-1	CASSSTGTSGSRNEQFF
.	TRBV19	TRBJ2-3	CASSLFRGGGTDTQYF
.	TRBV15	TRBJ1-1	CATSRDKVKRGNIAGVTEAFF
.	TRBV5-1	TRBJ2-3	CASRGLASDTQYF
.	TRBV4-1	TRBJ2-5	CASSQDSDRQETQYF
.	TRBV10-3	TRBJ1-1	CAISETDRLNTEAFF
.	TRBV2	TRBJ2-5	CASSEGGAAQETQYF
.	TRBV5-6	TRBJ1-2	CASSLGEGGYGYTF
.	TRBV28	TRBJ2-5	CASSQVNQETQYF
.	TRBV11-2	TRBJ1-5	CASSLGSVNQPQHF
.	TRBV21-1	TRBJ1-1	CASSKAPPLNTGGGTEAFF
.	TRBV7-9	TRBJ2-5	CASSLVVEWGKETQYF
.	TRBV21-1	TRBJ2-5	CASSKEAGSHF
TRBD1	TRBV7-9	TRBJ1-2	CASSLDGTAVIYGYTF
.	TRBV28	TRBJ1-4	CASSLSGLGEKLFF
.	TRBV7-9	TRBJ2-2	CASSFLIRKAGELFF
.	TRBV5-1	TRBJ2-1	CASSLSPSSSYNEQFF
TRBD2	TRBV5-1	TRBJ2-7	CASSPGGTSIYEQYF
.	TRBV28	TRBJ1-5	CASSPAGAGNQPQHF
TRBD2	TRBV6-1	TRBJ2-7	CASSETGRGTYEQYF